What follows are 31 T cell receptor beta chains derived from one specimen sequenced in a study of T cells after somatic rescue of genetic block. Sequencing used immunoSEQ multiplex PCR; TCRdb keeps in-frame clones, though not all of them. The profile shows 80,000 to 90,000 clones, approximately 90% of them singletons. The sample comprised peripheral blood mononuclear cells (PBMCs). The receptors originated from a young woman.

V is TRBV6-1 and J is TRBJ2-1; D may be TRBD1 or TRBD2 (5 bases each). V lost 5 bases, J lost 5 bases, and 13 bases lay in between. Germline lookup yields CDR1 MNHNS and CDR2 SASEGT. The CDR3 consists of 14 residues. The CDR3, as DNA: TGTGCCAGCAGTCCCACGCTGGGGGACAATGAGCAGTTCTTC. Amino acids: CASSPTLGDNEQFF.

The chain recombines TRBV27 with TRBJ2-1; 8 nucleotides agree with TRBD2. The CDR3 contains 16 residues. Germline CDR1 MNHEY, CDR2 SMNVEV (reference sequence). With V trimmed by 5 bases and J by 2 bases, 8 bases remained unmatched. The CDR3 is CASSPSSGPAYNEQFF. The CDR3 DNA reads as TGTGCCAGCAGTCCTTCTAGCGGGCCCGCCTACAATGAGCAGTTCTTC.

In DNA form, the CDR3 reads TGTGCCAGCAGCCCCCCAGGACACGACGCCAATCAGCCCCAGCATTTT. As protein: CASSPPGHDANQPQHF. This chain uses TRBV7-2 with TRBJ1-5, with D perhaps TRBD1 (5 bases). V dropped 5 bases and J dropped 3 bases, with 17 bases sitting between them. CDR1 and CDR2 from the germline V gene are SGHTA and FQGNSA. This CDR3 spans 16 amino acids.

The DNA of the CDR3 is TGTGCCAGCAACTGGCTAGCGGGAGTGTGGCCGAACACCGGGGAGCTGTTTTTT. Protein: CASNWLAGVWPNTGELFF. The genes are TRBV2 and TRBJ2-2, with TRBD2 matching over 10 bases. Trimming removed 7 bases from V and 0 bases from J; junction bases left unmatched: 11. Germline CDR1 SNHLY, CDR2 FYNNEI. The CDR3 has 18 amino acids.

The table lists this clone with a few counts. The chain joins TRBV6-1 to TRBJ1-2; TRBD1 agrees at 8 bases. V lost 8 bases, J lost 3 bases, and 11 bases stayed unmatched. This CDR3 region has 15 residues. CDR1 is MNHNS, CDR2 SASEGT, per germline. In DNA form, the CDR3 reads TGTGCCAGCCCCGGGACAGGTCGTCGTCACTATGGCTACACCTTC. Protein product: CASPGTGRRHYGYTF.

The chain recombines TRBV12-5 with TRBJ2-5, with TRBD2 matching 7 bases. V gave up 2 bases and J gave up 4 bases; unmatched junction bases: 13. The germline V gene encodes CDR1 LGHNT and CDR2 FRNRAP. This CDR3 region has 17 residues. The CDR3 nucleotides are TGTGCTAGTGGTTTGACCCCCGGGGAGGGTAGAGGAGAGACCCAGTACTTC. Protein: CASGLTPGEGRGETQYF.

The V call is TRBV5-7, the J call TRBJ1-4, with D uncertain. TRBV5-7 is annotated as an ORF whose role is uncertain. Trimming pared 2 bases from V and 3 bases from J, leaving 14 bases between. The CDR3 covers 16 residues. CDR3 nucleotide sequence: TGTGCCAGCAGCTTAGGTAGAGGGTCCTCTAATGAAAAACTGTTTTTT. Its protein product is CASSLGRGSSNEKLFF.

In this sample, this clone turned up once. J is TRBJ2-4 and V is TRBV5-4, with D possibly matching TRBD2 (5 bases). Germline CDR1 SGHNT, CDR2 YYREEE (reference sequence). This CDR3 comprises 15 residues. V lost 4 bases, J lost 5 bases, and 16 bases lay in between. CDR3: CASSPRGSRENIQYF. CDR3 in DNA: TGTGCCAGCAGCCCTCGCGGGTCCAGAGAAAACATTCAGTACTTC. The complete variable domain, with remaining parts taken from reference TRBV5-4 and TRBJ2-4, reads ETGVTQSPTHLIKTRGQQVTLRCSSQSGHNTVSWYQQALGQGPQFIFQYYREEENGRGNFPPRFSGLQFPNYSSELNVNALELDDSALYLCASSPRGSRENIQYFGAGTRLSVL.

The V call is TRBV5-6, the J call TRBJ2-7; D perhaps matches TRBD2 (6 bases). Trimming took 4 bases from V and 3 from J, leaving 11 bases between them. The CDR3 sequence is 13 residues long. Germline values: CDR1 SGHDT, CDR2 YYEEEE. CDR3 sequence reads: CASSPRGSYEQYF. The CDR3 DNA reads TGTGCCAGCAGCCCACGGGGGAGCTACGAGCAGTACTTC.

The genes are TRBV7-8 and TRBJ2-5, with D possibly TRBD2 on 6 matching bases. Germline CDR1 SGHVS, CDR2 FQNEAQ. V was clipped by 11 bases and J by 3 bases, with 22 bases between them. This CDR3 has 15 residues. The CDR3 loop is CASQLGQRLEETQYF. The CDR3 DNA is TGTGCCTCACAGCTGGGTCAACGACTAGAAGAGACCCAGTACTTC.

This chain joins TRBV19 and TRBJ2-3; TRBD1 aligns across 9 bases. Germline V CDR1 and CDR2: LNHDA, SQIVND (reference sequence). This CDR3 contains 16 residues. J was trimmed by 5 bases and V by 6 bases; bases with no gene match: 12. The CDR3 loop is CASSQNPGQGKDTQYF. For the CDR3, the DNA is TGTGCCAGTAGCCAAAACCCGGGACAGGGCAAAGATACGCAGTATTTT.

This clone has only one observation. The V and J genes are TRBV5-1 and TRBJ1-4, with D possibly matching TRBD1 (5 bases). Trimming removed 0 bases from V and 0 bases from J, with 6 bases in between. Germline V gene data show CDR1 as SGHRS and CDR2 as YFSETQ. The CDR3 length is 15 residues. The CDR3 DNA sequence: TGCGCCAGCAGCTTGGCGGGGGCAACTAATGAAAAACTGTTTTTT. It specifies CASSLAGATNEKLFF.

The V and J genes are TRBV6-6 and TRBJ2-5; 9 bases align to TRBD1. Per germline, CDR1 MNHNY and CDR2 SVGAGI (reference sequence). CDR3 length: 16 amino acids. The V gene end was trimmed by 6 bases and the J gene end by 9 bases; junction bases not matched to a gene: 17. CDR3 region: CASRMDWGQGVSAQYF. Written as DNA, the CDR3 is TGTGCCAGCAGGATGGATTGGGGACAGGGAGTCTCAGCCCAGTACTTC.

The chain joins TRBV28 to TRBJ2-7; 9 bases fit TRBD1. The CDR3 has 16 residues. The J segment lost 2 bases and the V segment lost 5 bases, leaving 10 bases of the junction unmatched. Germline loops: CDR1 MDHEN, CDR2 SYDVKM. The CDR3 nucleotides are TGTGCCAGCAGTCCAGGACAGGGGTCAGGAACCTACGAGCAGTACTTC. Encoded protein: CASSPGQGSGTYEQYF.

A note on this clone: At one end, the junction sequence differs from germline, possibly due to a read error. V gene TRBV7-7 combines with J gene TRBJ1-5, with TRBD1 identical over 10 bases. The CDR3 totals 15 residues. The germline V gene has CDR1 SSHAT and CDR2 FNYEAQ (reference sequence). CDR3 nucleotides: TGTGCTAGCAGCTCCGGACAGGGGGGCAATCAGCCCCAGCATTTT. Its protein product is CASSSGQGGNQPQHF.

The chain links TRBV6-4 to TRBJ1-1; D gene unclear. V was clipped by 4 bases and J by 4 bases, with 10 bases between them. The CDR3 loop spans 13 amino acids. CDR1 and CDR2 (germline): MRHNA, SNTAGT. In DNA, the CDR3 is TGTGCCAGCAGTGTTTCAGTGAGCACTGAAGCTTTCTTT. It is translated as CASSVSVSTEAFF.

The chain employs TRBV27 and TRBJ2-7; a weak D match, TRBD2 (5 bases). Trimming took 6 bases from V and 3 from J, leaving 6 bases between them. Germline V lookup: CDR1 MNHEY, CDR2 SMNVEV (reference sequence). CDR3 length: 11 amino acids. The CDR3 loop reads CASREGYEQYF. CDR3 sequence (DNA): TGTGCCAGCAGAGAGGGCTACGAGCAGTACTTC.

The V call is TRBV5-4, the J call TRBJ1-3; D remains ambiguous. Germline-derived CDR1 and CDR2 are SGHNT and YYREEE (reference sequence). This CDR3 contains 15 residues. Trimming took off 0 bases at V and 0 bases at J, with 7 bases between the two ends. DNA of the CDR3: TGTGCCAGCAGCTTGGACCCGGCCTCTGGAAACACCATATATTTT. This encodes CASSLDPASGNTIYF.

The V call is TRBV6-5, the J call TRBJ1-2; 10 bases match TRBD1. V lost 4 bases, J lost 5 bases, and 10 bases stayed unmatched. This CDR3 comprises 16 residues. Germline V gives CDR1 MNHEY, CDR2 SVGAGI. The CDR3 here is CASSSGQGSHQYGYTF. The DNA of the CDR3 is TGTGCCAGCAGTTCGGGACAGGGGTCACACCAATATGGCTACACCTTC.

This clone came up a few times. The chain employs TRBV19 and TRBJ2-7; 9 positions agree with TRBD2. V trimming: 7 bases; J trimming: 0 bases; junction bases outside the gene matches: 7. This CDR3 is 15 amino acids long. Germline assignment: CDR1 LNHDA and CDR2 SQIVND (reference sequence). The CDR3 reads CASTLTSGDSYEQYF. In DNA, the CDR3 is TGTGCCAGTACCCTGACTAGCGGTGACTCCTACGAGCAGTACTTC.

CDR3: CASSSGQFSGNTIYF. CDR3 DNA sequence: TGTGCCAGCAGCTCGGGACAGTTCTCTGGAAACACCATATATTTT. V gene TRBV6-6 combines with J gene TRBJ1-3; TRBD1 matches 7 bases. The CDR3 is made up of 15 amino acids. CDR1 is MNHNY, CDR2 SVGAGI, per germline (reference sequence). Germline trimming cut 6 bases from V and 0 bases from J; bases unmatched to any gene: 5.

J is TRBJ2-5 and V is TRBV27, with 7 bases fitting TRBD1. Germline V lookup: CDR1 MNHEY, CDR2 SMNVEV (reference sequence). The junction had 7 bases not matched to a gene; V was cut back by 4 bases and J by 2 bases. This CDR3 contains 15 residues. The CDR3: CASSSPRTGQETQYF. The CDR3 DNA sequence: TGTGCCAGCAGTTCCCCCCGGACAGGTCAAGAGACCCAGTACTTC.

This chain connects TRBV5-1 to TRBJ2-1, with 14 bases fitting TRBD2. This CDR3 region has 17 residues. The V and J ends lost 3 bases and 8 bases, in that order; junction bases with no gene match: 10. Germline values: CDR1 SGHRS, CDR2 YFSETQ. The CDR3 loop reads CASSSGLAGGRYDEQFF. Written as DNA, the CDR3 is TGCGCCAGCAGCTCAGGACTAGCGGGAGGCCGTTATGATGAGCAGTTCTTC.

The chain has TRBV7-9 and TRBJ2-7, with 7 bases lining up with TRBD2. V shed 4 bases, J shed 6 bases, and the junction held 3 bases outside the gene matches. The CDR3 spans 12 residues. CDR1 is SEHNR, CDR2 FQNEAQ, per germline (reference sequence). The CDR3 sequence: CASSSTSFEQYF. The DNA of the CDR3 is TGTGCCAGCAGCTCGACTAGCTTCGAGCAGTACTTC.

This chain connects TRBV27 to TRBJ1-5; 10 bases agree with TRBD1. The CDR3 contains 15 residues. The V gene's germline CDR1 is MNHEY and CDR2 SMNVEV (reference sequence). The trim removed 5 bases at V and 6 bases at J, leaving 7 bases unmatched. The chain's CDR3 is CASSRGQGFSQPQHF. CDR3 in DNA: TGTGCCAGCAGTCGGGGACAGGGGTTCAGTCAGCCCCAGCATTTT.

The chain recombines TRBV7-9 with TRBJ1-4; D unresolved. The CDR3 consists of 14 residues. Germline V gives CDR1 SEHNR, CDR2 FQNEAQ (reference sequence). V was clipped by 5 bases and J by 8 bases, with 15 bases between them. CDR3 region: CASSPGGVAEKLFF. Written as DNA, the CDR3 is TGTGCCAGCAGCCCCGGTGGGGTAGCCGAAAAACTGTTTTTT.

The genes are TRBV18 and TRBJ1-5; D perhaps matches TRBD1 (5 bases). The germline CDR1 and CDR2 sequences are KGHSH and LQKENI. This CDR3 spans 15 amino acids. The germline V and J ends were trimmed by 2 bases and 7 bases, with 15 bases remaining between them. CDR3 in DNA: TGTGCCAGCTCACCATCGGCAGGGATGGTCCAGCCCCAGCATTTT. Residues: CASSPSAGMVQPQHF.

V usage is TRBV6-6 and J usage is TRBJ2-6; D gene unclear. V lost 5 bases, J lost 0 bases, and 11 bases lay in between. From germline, CDR1 is MNHNY and CDR2 SVGAGI (reference sequence). The CDR3 covers 16 residues. The CDR3 is CASSRSSDSGANVLTF. In nucleotides, the CDR3 is TGTGCCAGCAGTCGGTCCAGTGACTCTGGGGCCAACGTCCTGACTTTC.

This CDR3 is CASSSLLGSYEQYF. CDR3 DNA: TGTGCCAGCAGTTCCCTACTTGGCTCCTACGAGCAGTACTTC. The chain combines TRBV28 with TRBJ2-7, with unresolved D. The germline V gene has CDR1 MDHEN and CDR2 SYDVKM. Trimming took 4 bases from V and 0 from J, leaving 10 bases between them. This CDR3 region has 14 residues.

CDR3 bases: TGTGCCAGCAGCAAGGGACAGGGGGCAGGCTACACCTTC. Translating gives CASSKGQGAGYTF. This chain links TRBV21-1 with TRBJ1-2; the table calls TRBD1, which could not be checked here. TRBV21-1 constitutes a pseudogene. This CDR3 region has 13 residues.

J is TRBJ2-7 and V is TRBV19; D call uncertain. The CDR3 covers 11 residues. CDR1 and CDR2 (germline): LNHDA, SQIVND (reference sequence). V shed 3 bases and J shed 3 bases, with 3 bases lying between them. This CDR3 is CASSMGYEQYF. CDR3 DNA sequence: TGTGCCAGTAGTATGGGCTACGAGCAGTACTTC.